These 11 T cell receptor beta chains were sequenced from one sample in a study of T-cell reconstitution after alpha-beta-depleted transplantation in children. During its preparation, the TCRbeta library received unique molecular identifiers. MiXCR, run by TCRdb on the PCR reads, gives a single entry per CDR3 protein. The sample comprises hundreds of thousands of distinct CDR3 sequences, around 13% of which are singletons, and around 0.79% rests with the top ten. The input for sequencing was PBMCs, taken before TCRalphabeta/CD19-depleted stem cell transplant. All receptors come from a girl aged 2-10 years with congenital amegakaryocytic thrombocytopenia, due to receive a stem cell transplant.

This clonotype was counted a few times. V is TRBV12-3 or TRBV12-4 and J is TRBJ2-2, with D possibly TRBD2 on 6 matching bases. V was pared by 8 bases and J by 2 bases, with 24 bases between. This CDR3 region has 18 residues. CDR3 in amino acids: CASHPLGGDTINTGELFF. The CDR3 DNA reads TGTGCCAGCCATCCGCTCGGGGGTGACACTATCAACACCGGGGAGCTGTTTTTT.

The chain couples TRBV5-5 to TRBJ1-5, with D uncertain. V lost 4 bases, J lost 1 base, and 12 bases lay in between. The germline CDR1 and CDR2 sequences are SGHKS and YYEKEE (reference sequence). The CDR3 extends over 15 amino acids. The CDR3 loop reads CASSLTTGSNQPQHF. In DNA form, the CDR3 reads TGTGCCAGCAGCCTAACGACGGGGAGCAATCAGCCCCAGCATTTT.

In this sample, this clonotype turned up many times. This chain uses TRBV20-1 with TRBJ2-3, with 11 bases that match TRBD2. The CDR3 is 15 residues long. V shed 4 bases, J shed 6 bases, and the junction held 9 bases outside the gene matches. Per germline, CDR1 DFQATT and CDR2 SNEGSKA (reference sequence). The CDR3 DNA is TGCAGTGCTACCCCGACTAGCGGGAACGCGGATACGCAGTATTTT. Translation: CSATPTSGNADTQYF.

This clonotype occurred many times. The genes are TRBV20-1 and TRBJ2-1; 8 nucleotides agree with TRBD2. V shed 1 base, J shed 4 bases, and the junction held 6 bases outside the gene matches. The CDR3 length is 15 residues. Germline CDR1 reads DFQATT; CDR2 reads SNEGSKA (reference sequence). In nucleotides, the CDR3 is TGCAGTGCTAGAGGTACTGGCGGGGGGTACAATGAGCAGTTCTTC. The encoded protein is CSARGTGGGYNEQFF.

The chain couples TRBV4-1 to TRBJ2-5; the D gene is possibly TRBD2 (6 bases). V lost 4 bases and J 4 bases, leaving 10 bases between the germline ends. CDR3 length: 13 amino acids. The V gene's germline CDR1 is MGHRA and CDR2 YSYEKL. The CDR3 DNA reads as TGCGCCAGCAGCCGCCTTAGCGGAGAGACCCAGTACTTC. This codes for CASSRLSGETQYF.

At least ten counts were recorded for this clonotype. This chain links TRBV28 with TRBJ2-5; possibly TRBD1 for D (6 bases). This CDR3 is 15 amino acids long. V lost 8 bases, J lost 1 base, and 17 bases lay in between. CDR1 is MDHEN, CDR2 SYDVKM, per germline. Here the CDR3 DNA reads TGTGCCAGCGGTGTACCGGGACAAGTCCAAGAGACCCAGTACTTC. This codes for CASGVPGQVQETQYF.

This clonotype came up many times. V and J are TRBV15 and TRBJ2-3; D perhaps matches TRBD2 (6 bases). CDR3 length: 21 amino acids. The germline CDR1 and CDR2 sequences are LNHNV and YYDKDF (reference sequence). The V gene lost 5 bases and the J gene lost 4 bases, with 34 bases spanning the gap. The CDR3 DNA is TGTGCCACCAGCTCGAAGATAGGAGTGGGACTTGAGTCCGAAGTGCCAGATACGCAGTATTTT. Its protein product is CATSSKIGVGLESEVPDTQYF.

This clonotype was detected many times. The rearrangement links TRBV20-1 to TRBJ1-1; D unresolved. V dropped 0 bases and J dropped 0 bases, with 14 bases sitting between them. The germline CDR1 and CDR2 sequences are DFQATT and SNEGSKA (reference sequence). There are 16 residues in the CDR3. The CDR3 loop is CSAREGRSYMNTEAFF. DNA for the CDR3: TGCAGTGCTAGAGAAGGACGTAGCTACATGAACACTGAAGCTTTCTTT.

CDR3 region: CASSVTGGRAGNEQFF. The CDR3 DNA is TGTGCCAGCAGTGTTACAGGCGGGAGGGCGGGGAATGAGCAGTTCTTC. The chain is built from TRBV2 and TRBJ2-1, with 9 bases lining up with TRBD2. This CDR3 is 16 amino acids long. The J segment lost 7 bases and the V segment lost 4 bases, leaving 11 bases of the junction unmatched. Germline V gene sequence: CDR1 SNHLY, CDR2 FYNNEI.

This clonotype was observed many times. V usage is TRBV5-6 and J usage is TRBJ2-4; 7 bases align to TRBD2. The V gene end was trimmed by 3 bases and the J gene end by 3 bases; junction bases not matched to a gene: 12. Germline lookup yields CDR1 SGHDT and CDR2 YYEEEE. The CDR3 runs to 17 residues. The CDR3 sequence is CASSSIRTPGGKNIQYF. The CDR3 DNA is TGTGCCAGCAGCTCGATTCGGACGCCGGGGGGCAAAAACATTCAGTACTTC. The full variable domain, in which reference TRBV5-6 and TRBJ2-4 provide the parts outside the CDR3, is DAGVTQSPTHLIKTRGQQVTLRCSPKSGHDTVSWYQQALGQGPQFIFQYYEEEERQRGNFPDRFSGHQFPNYSSELNVNALLLGDSALYLCASSSIRTPGGKNIQYFGAGTRLSVL.

There are many counts of this clonotype. The gene calls are TRBV20-1 and TRBJ1-1; D gene ambiguous. The CDR3 spans 11 residues. The V and J ends lost 0 bases and 11 bases respectively, with 10 bases between them. Per germline, CDR1 DFQATT and CDR2 SNEGSKA (reference sequence). For the CDR3, the DNA is TGCAGTGCTAGAGATCGGTCGTGGGCTTTCTTT. It is translated as CSARDRSWAFF.